This T cell receptor (beta chain) was documented in a study of blood T cell repertoires in COVID-19 (dated by TCRdb to 2020 to 2021). Notes on the research overall: The collaborator samples originated in the United States, Italy and Spain and spanned the acute and convalescent phases of COVID-19. The prospective study material was composed of cDNA or gDNA derived from T cells, B-cell-depleted T cells, or PBMCs. Subjects who had been exposed to COVID-19, were actively infected with it, or had recovered from it provided the deeply sampled blood TCRbeta repertoires that made up the dataset. The repertoires were released in a freely available public database intended as a resource for research on the immune response to SARS-CoV-2. Samples came from the ongoing ImmuneRACE study (first 160 participants) plus 1,254 subjects from 6 global collaborators. The sample metadata nearly always contained a de-identified subject ID, COVID-19 status, age in years and sex. HLA class I and class II types, where available, came from metadata supplied by the sample provider rather than from assay-based typing.

TCRbeta CDR3 regions were amplified from genomic DNA by means of the immunoSEQ Assay, a bias-controlled multiplex PCR. The authors' pipeline ran thus. Nucleated cell counts per sample were estimated from amplification of reference gene primers within the assay. Sequence reads were collapsed and filtered to measure the absolute abundance of every unique TCRbeta CDR3 rearrangement. For each sample, productive Simpson clonality was calculated as the square root of Simpson's diversity index over productive rearrangements. TCRdb stores this immuneACCESS table with in-frame sequences only. Part of the clones is absent; in the studies checked, under half of the shortfall reflects unresolved V genes, and no reason is known for the rest. The V and J calls and clone size are taken from that table; D and trimming were inferred from the DNA. The sample data list over 100,000 clones, and roughly four fifths of these were observed just once. 4% to 5.5% of the sample is in the top ten clones.

V is clipped by 4 bases and J by 1 base, and the sequence between their germline boundaries is 10 bases long. Based on the germline V gene, the CDR1 and CDR2 sequences are SNHLY and FYNNEI. The CDR3 has 14 amino acids, counting the end cysteine and phenylalanine. The CDR3 DNA has 42 bases and is translated from base 1. Points on this clone: Its antigen is currently not known. The record has no base qualities; no much larger clone is one base away.

Each collaborating institution followed its own protocols to collect whole blood in K2EDTA tubes. For TCRbeta analysis, collaborators shipped samples in one of three forms: frozen whole blood, isolated PBMCs, or DNA extracted from either of those sample types. Broader findings and caveats from the paper: Clinical and demographic metadata were provided uncurated, with the amount varying by source and participant.

Sequencing was performed on peripheral blood. The sequence derives from a woman between 65 and 79 years old with acute or convalescent COVID-19. The chain was built from TRBV2 and TRBJ1-2; perhaps TRBD1 is the D gene, with 5 bases matching. CDR3 reads: CASSVGRDNYGYTF. The DNA is TGTGCCAGCAGTGTGGGCAGGGATAACTATGGCTACACCTTC.